This TCR beta chain was recorded in a study of T-cell memory formation after mild COVID-19 (dated by TCRdb to about 2021). With respect to the entire study: TCR sequence clusters from the two donors were found to be largely donor specific. In two donors, T-cell clones that expanded and contracted after mild COVID-19 were followed by sequencing TCRalpha and TCRbeta repertoires longitudinally. The cohort comprised two young, previously healthy adult volunteers, one female and one male.

TCRdb names Illumina NovaSeq 6000 as the instrument used. TCRalpha and TCRbeta cDNA libraries were constructed by 5'RACE with constant-segment primers, with sample barcodes and unique molecular identifiers being introduced. RNA was extracted from every sample with Trizol reagent. The libraries were amplified in two PCR steps, and the second step added a second sample barcode and Illumina TruSeq adapters. The libraries were sequenced on an Illumina NovaSeq using 2 x 150 bp paired-end reads. The study's own analysis went as follows. The reads were demultiplexed and collapsed into UMI-guided consensus sequences using migec v1.2.7. Using mixcr v2.1.11, the UMI consensuses were aligned to TRA and TRB V and J templates and assembled into clonotypes. Clonotypes were classified as expanded or contracted when called significant by both edgeR and NoisET, with noise models trained on biological replicates. For edgeR calls, the thresholds were a false discovery rate-adjusted p below 0.01 and a log2 fold-change of 1. As an exploratory analysis of dynamics, PCA with hierarchical clustering was applied to max-normalized trajectories of the 1000 most abundant clonotypes. The CD4 or CD8 phenotype of responding clones was assigned using the separately sequenced CD4+ and CD8+ repertoires. The public reads were reanalyzed by TCRdb: fastp trimming at Q25, MiXCR alignment, in-frame beta chains only. CDR3 protein sequences are deduplicated, and each keeps its most common genes and DNA. These V and J calls rely on TCRdb rather than the paper's analysis. Across this sample there are 280,000 or so distinct CDR3 sequences, with around 17% seen only once. The biggest ten clones account for around 23% of the sample.

V is reduced by 3 bases and J by 10 bases, leaving a spacing of 10 bases between them. The CDR3 has 12 amino acids, counting the end cysteine and phenylalanine. The retained sequence is limited to the CDR3, 36 bases, with the frame set at the first base. From the germline V gene, CDR1 is KGHSH and CDR2 is LQKENI. Ficoll-Paque density gradient centrifugation was used to isolate PBMCs. Results and caveats for the whole study, not just this receptor: From day 15 to 85, contracting clones showed balanced CD4/CD8 phenotypes, whereas a second wave of clones that expanded from day 15 to 37 leaned towards CD4+. Whether the second-wave clones peaking on day 37 were SARS-CoV-2 specific was not confirmed. Only a couple of mild cases were covered in the study, and larger cohorts including severe cases with pre-infection samples were considered necessary. Some responding clones were detected in pre-infection memory, suggesting pre-existing cross-reactive memory T cells joined the SARS-CoV-2 response. Contracting CD4+ clones were located mainly in the CM and EM memory subsets, whereas CD8+ clones were found to be enriched in EMRA.

This clonotype was picked up a small number of times. Its antigen specificity is not known. The record has no base qualities; no much larger clone is one base away. The chain employs TRBV18 and TRBJ2-1; perhaps TRBD2 is the D gene, with 7 bases matching. Sample: PBMCs or a T cell subset sorted from them (not recorded which). The clonotype originates from a man between 18 and 29 years old who had mild COVID-19 (a few samples of this study predate the infection). The sample titles of this study are shuffled in the database, so cell type and time point are left out; the donor was told from shared clones. CDR3 region: CASSPGGPEQFF. The sequenced DNA: TGTGCCAGCTCACCGGGGGGGCCCGAGCAGTTCTTC. Outside the CDR3, residues come from the reference TRBV18 and TRBJ2-1 proteins, so the full variable domain is: NAGVMQNPRHLVRRRGQEARLRCSPMKGHSHVYWYRQLPEEGLKFMVYLQKENIIDESGMPKERFSAEFPKEGPSILRIQQVVRGDSAAYFCASSPGGPEQFFGPGTRLTVL.